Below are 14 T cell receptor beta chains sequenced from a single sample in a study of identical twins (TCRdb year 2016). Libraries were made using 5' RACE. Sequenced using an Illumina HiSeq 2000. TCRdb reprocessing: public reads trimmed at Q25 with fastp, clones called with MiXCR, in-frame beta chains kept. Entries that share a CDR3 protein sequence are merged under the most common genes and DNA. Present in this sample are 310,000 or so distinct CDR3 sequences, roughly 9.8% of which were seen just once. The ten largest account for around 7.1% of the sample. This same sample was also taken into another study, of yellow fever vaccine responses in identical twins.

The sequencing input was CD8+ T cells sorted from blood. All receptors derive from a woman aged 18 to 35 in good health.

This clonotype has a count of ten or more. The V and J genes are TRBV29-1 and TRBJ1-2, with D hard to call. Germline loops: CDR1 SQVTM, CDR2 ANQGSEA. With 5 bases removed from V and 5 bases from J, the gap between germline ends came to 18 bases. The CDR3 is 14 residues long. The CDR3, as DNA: TGCAGCGTTTCTAAGCCGACTGGGAAATATGGCTACACCTTC. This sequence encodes CSVSKPTGKYGYTF.

The CDR3 sequence: CASSSVRGGDYGYTF. The CDR3 bases are TGTGCCAGCAGTTCGGTTAGGGGGGGCGACTATGGCTACACCTTC. This sequence joins TRBV28 and TRBJ1-2, with D maybe TRBD1 (6 bases). The CDR3 runs 15 residues. V lost 4 bases to trimming and J lost 3 bases, with 15 bases between them. The germline gives CDR1 MDHEN, CDR2 SYDVKM.

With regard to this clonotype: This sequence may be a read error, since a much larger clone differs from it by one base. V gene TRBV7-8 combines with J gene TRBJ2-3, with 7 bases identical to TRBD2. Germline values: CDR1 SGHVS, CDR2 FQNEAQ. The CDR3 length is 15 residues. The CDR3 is CASGNRRGSTGTQYF. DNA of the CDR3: TGTGCCAGCGGCAACAGGCGGGGGAGCACAGGTACGCAGTATTTT.

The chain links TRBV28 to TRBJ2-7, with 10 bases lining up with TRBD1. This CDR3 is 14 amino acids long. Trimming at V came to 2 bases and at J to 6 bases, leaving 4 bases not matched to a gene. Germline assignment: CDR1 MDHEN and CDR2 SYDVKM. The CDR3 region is CASSLTGTGAEQYF. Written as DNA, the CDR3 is TGTGCCAGCAGTTTAACCGGGACAGGGGCCGAGCAGTACTTC.

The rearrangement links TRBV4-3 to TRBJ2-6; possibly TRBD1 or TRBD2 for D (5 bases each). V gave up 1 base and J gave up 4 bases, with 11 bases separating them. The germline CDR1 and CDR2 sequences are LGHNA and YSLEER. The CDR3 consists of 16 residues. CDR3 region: CASSQVEGSGANVLTF. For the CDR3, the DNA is TGCGCCAGCAGCCAAGTTGAGGGGTCAGGGGCCAACGTCCTGACTTTC.

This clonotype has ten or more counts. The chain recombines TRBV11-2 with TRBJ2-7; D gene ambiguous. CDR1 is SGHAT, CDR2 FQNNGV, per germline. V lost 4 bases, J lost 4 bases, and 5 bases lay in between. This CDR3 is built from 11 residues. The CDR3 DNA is TGTGCCAGCAGCTCCAATTACGAGCAGTACTTC. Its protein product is CASSSNYEQYF.

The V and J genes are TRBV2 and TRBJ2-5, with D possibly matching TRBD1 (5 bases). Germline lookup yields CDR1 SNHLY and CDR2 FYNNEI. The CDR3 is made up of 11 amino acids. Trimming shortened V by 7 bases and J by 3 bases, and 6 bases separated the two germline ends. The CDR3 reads CASIGEETQYF. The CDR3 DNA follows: TGTGCCAGCATAGGGGAAGAGACCCAGTACTTC.

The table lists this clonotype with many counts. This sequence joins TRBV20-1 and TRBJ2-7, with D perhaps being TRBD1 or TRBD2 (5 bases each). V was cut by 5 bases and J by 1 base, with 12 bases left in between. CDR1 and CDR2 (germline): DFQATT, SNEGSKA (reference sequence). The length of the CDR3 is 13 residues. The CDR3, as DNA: TGCAGTGCTCCCGGGACGGAGTCCTACGAGCAGTACTTC. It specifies CSAPGTESYEQYF.

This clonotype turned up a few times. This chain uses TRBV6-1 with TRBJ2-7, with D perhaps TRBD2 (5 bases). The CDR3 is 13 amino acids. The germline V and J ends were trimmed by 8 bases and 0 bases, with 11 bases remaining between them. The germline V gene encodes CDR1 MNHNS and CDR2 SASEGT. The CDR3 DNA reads TGTGCCAGCGGACCGGGAATCTCCTACGAGCAGTACTTC. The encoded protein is CASGPGISYEQYF.

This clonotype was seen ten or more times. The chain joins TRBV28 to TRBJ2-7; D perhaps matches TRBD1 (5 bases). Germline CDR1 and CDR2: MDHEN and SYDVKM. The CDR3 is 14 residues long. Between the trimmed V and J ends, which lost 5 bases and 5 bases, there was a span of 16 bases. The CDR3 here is CASSPRTRGDEQYF. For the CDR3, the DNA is TGTGCCAGCAGTCCTCGGACAAGGGGCGACGAGCAGTACTTC.

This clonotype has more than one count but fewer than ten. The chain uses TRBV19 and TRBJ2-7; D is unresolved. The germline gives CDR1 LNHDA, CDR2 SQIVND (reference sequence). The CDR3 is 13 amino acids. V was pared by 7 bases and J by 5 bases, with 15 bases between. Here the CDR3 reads CASTAYGANEQYF. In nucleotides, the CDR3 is TGTGCCAGTACCGCCTATGGAGCGAACGAGCAGTACTTC.

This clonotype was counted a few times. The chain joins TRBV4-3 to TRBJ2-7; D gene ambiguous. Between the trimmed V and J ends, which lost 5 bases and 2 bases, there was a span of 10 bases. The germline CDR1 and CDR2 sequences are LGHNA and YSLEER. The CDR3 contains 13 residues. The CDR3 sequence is CASSVARTYEQYF. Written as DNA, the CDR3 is TGCGCCAGCAGCGTGGCCAGGACCTACGAGCAGTACTTC.

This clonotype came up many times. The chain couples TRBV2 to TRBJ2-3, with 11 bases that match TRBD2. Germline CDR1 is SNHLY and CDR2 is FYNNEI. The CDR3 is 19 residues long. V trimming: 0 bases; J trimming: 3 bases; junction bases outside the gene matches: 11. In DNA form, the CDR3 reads TGTGCCAGCAGTGAAGCCCCGGGACTAGCGGTGGATGGGACAGATACGCAGTATTTT. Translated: CASSEAPGLAVDGTDTQYF.

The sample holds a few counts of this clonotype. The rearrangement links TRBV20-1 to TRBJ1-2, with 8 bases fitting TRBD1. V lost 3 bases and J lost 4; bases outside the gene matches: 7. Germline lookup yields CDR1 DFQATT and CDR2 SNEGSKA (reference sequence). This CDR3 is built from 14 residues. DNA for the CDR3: TGCAGTGCTAGCATGGACAGGGTGACCTATGGCTACACCTTC. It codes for CSASMDRVTYGYTF.